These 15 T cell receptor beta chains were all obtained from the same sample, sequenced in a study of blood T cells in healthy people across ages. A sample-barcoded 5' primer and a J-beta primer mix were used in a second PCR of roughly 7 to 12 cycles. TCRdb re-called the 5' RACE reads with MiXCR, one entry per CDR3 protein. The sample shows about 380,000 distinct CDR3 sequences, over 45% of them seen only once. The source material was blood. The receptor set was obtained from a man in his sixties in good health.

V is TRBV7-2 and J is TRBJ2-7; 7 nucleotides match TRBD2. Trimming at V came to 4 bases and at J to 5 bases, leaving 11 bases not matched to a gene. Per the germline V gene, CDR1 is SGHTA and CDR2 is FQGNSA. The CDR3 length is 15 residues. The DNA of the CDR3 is TGTGCCAGCAGCTCAAGTGCAGCGGGACTCCACGAGCAGTACTTC. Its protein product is CASSSSAAGLHEQYF. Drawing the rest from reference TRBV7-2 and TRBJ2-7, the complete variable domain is GAGVSQSPSNKVTEKGKDVELRCDPISGHTALYWYRQSLGQGLEFLIYFQGNSAPDKSGLPSDRFSAERTGGSVSTLTIQRTQQEDSAVYLCASSSSAAGLHEQYFGPGTRLTVT.

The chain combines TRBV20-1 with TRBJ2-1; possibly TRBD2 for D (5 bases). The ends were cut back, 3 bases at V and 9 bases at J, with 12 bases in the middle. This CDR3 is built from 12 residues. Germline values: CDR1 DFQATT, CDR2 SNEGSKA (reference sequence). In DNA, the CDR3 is TGCAGTGCTAGCCTAGCAAGGCCTGAGCAGTTCTTC. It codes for CSASLARPEQFF.

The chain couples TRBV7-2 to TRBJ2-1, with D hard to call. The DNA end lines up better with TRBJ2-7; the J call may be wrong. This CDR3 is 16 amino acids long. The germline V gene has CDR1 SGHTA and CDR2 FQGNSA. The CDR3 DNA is TGTGCCAGCAGCTTAGCAGGAAATGACTTCTTGTACGAGCAGTACTTC. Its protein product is CASSLAGNDFLYEQYF.

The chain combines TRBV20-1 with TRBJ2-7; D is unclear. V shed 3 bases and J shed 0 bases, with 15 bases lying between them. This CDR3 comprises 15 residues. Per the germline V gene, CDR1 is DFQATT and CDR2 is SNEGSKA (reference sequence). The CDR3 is CSASSTAMSSYEQYF. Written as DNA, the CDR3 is TGCAGTGCTAGTAGTACAGCGATGAGCTCCTACGAGCAGTACTTC.

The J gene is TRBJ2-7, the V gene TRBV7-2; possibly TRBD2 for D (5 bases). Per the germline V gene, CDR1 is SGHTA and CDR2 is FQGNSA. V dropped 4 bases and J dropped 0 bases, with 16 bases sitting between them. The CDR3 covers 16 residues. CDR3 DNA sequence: TGTGCCAGCAGCTCCCACCGGACGGGGAGCTCCTACGAGCAGTACTTC. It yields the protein CASSSHRTGSSYEQYF.

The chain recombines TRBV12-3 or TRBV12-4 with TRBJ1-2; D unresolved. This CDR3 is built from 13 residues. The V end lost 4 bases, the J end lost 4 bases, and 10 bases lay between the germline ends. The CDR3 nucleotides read TGTGCCAGCAGTTCCGACACGAGCTATGGCTACACCTTC. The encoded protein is CASSSDTSYGYTF.

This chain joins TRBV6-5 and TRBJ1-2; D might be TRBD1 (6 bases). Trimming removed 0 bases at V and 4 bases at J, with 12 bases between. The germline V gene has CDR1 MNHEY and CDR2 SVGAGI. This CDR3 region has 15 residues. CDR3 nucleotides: TGTGCCAGCAGTTACTCGAGCGTGGGGGCCTATGGCTACACCTTC. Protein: CASSYSSVGAYGYTF.

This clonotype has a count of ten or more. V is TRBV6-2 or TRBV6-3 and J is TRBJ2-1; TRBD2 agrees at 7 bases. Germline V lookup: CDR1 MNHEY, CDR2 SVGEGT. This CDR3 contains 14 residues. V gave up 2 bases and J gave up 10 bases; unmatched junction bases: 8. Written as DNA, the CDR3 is TGTGCCAGCAGTTACGGCGGGAGTGCAGGCGAGCAGTTCTTC. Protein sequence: CASSYGGSAGEQFF.

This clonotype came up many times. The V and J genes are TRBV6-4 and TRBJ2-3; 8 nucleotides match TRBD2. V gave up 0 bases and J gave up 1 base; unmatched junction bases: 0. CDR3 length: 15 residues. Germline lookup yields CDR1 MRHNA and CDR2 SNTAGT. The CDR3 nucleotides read TGTGCCAGCAGTGACTCGCGGGGGGGCACAGATACGCAGTATTTT. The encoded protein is CASSDSRGGTDTQYF.

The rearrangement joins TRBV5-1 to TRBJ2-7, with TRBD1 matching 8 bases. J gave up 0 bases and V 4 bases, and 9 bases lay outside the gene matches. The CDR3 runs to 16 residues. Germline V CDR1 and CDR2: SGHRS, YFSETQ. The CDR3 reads CASSPRSGGASYEQYF. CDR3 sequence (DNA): TGCGCCAGCAGCCCACGATCAGGGGGCGCCTCCTACGAGCAGTACTTC. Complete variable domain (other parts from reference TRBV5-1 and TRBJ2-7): KAGVTQTPRYLIKTRGQQVTLSCSPISGHRSVSWYQQTPGQGLQFLFEYFSETQRNKGNFPGRFSGRQFSNSRSEMNVSTLELGDSALYLCASSPRSGGASYEQYFGPGTRLTVT.

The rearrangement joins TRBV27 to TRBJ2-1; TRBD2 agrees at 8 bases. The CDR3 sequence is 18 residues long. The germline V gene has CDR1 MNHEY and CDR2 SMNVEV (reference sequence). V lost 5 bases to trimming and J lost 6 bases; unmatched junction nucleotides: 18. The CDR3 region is CASSPLNYGGEGPNEQFF. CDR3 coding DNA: TGTGCCAGCAGTCCGTTGAATTACGGGGGGGAGGGCCCCAATGAGCAGTTCTTC.

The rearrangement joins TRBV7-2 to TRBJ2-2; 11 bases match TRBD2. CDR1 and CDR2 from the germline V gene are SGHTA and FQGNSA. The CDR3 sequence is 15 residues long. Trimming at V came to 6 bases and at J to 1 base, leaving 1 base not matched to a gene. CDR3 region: CASRGTSGNTGELFF. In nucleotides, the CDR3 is TGTGCCAGCAGGGGGACTAGCGGGAACACCGGGGAGCTGTTTTTT.

CDR3 residues: CSVNLPGRQGSYTF. CDR3 coding DNA: TGCAGCGTGAACCTCCCGGGGCGGCAGGGAAGCTACACCTTC. The chain uses TRBV29-1 and TRBJ1-2, with D maybe TRBD1 (5 bases). The CDR3 spans 14 residues. V was cut by 6 bases and J by 9 bases, with 23 bases left in between. Germline V CDR1 and CDR2: SQVTM, ANQGSEA. Full variable domain (missing parts from reference TRBV29-1 and TRBJ1-2): SAVISQKPSRDICQRGTSLTIQCQVDSQVTMMFWYRQQPGQSLTLIATANQGSEATYESGFVIDKFPISRPNLTFSTLTVSNMSPEDSSIYLCSVNLPGRQGSYTFGSGTRLTVV.

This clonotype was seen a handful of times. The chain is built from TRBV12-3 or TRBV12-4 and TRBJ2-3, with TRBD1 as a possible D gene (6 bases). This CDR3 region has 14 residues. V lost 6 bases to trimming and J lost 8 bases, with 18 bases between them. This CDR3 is CASRKSGEIGTQYF. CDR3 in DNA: TGTGCCAGCAGAAAATCAGGGGAAATAGGTACGCAGTATTTT.

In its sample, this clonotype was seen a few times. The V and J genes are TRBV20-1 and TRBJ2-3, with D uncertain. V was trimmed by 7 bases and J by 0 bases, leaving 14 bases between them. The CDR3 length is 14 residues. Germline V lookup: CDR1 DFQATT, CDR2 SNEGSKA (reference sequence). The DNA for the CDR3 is TGCAGTGTACAGACACCCGTTAGCACAGATACGCAGTATTTT. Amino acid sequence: CSVQTPVSTDTQYF.